The next 22 T cell receptor beta chains were all read from a single sample in a study of blood T cell repertoires in COVID-19. Assay: immunoSEQ multiplex PCR; the TCRdb copy retains only in-frame clones and omits some. The table has 90,000 to 150,000 clones, 75% to 80% seen once. Sequencing used peripheral blood. All receptors come from a human donor in a cohort sampled during active COVID-19.

The chain recombines TRBV10-1 with TRBJ1-1; TRBD1 matches at 8 bases. The CDR3 extends over 15 amino acids. Germline-derived CDR1 and CDR2 are WNHNN and SYGVQD (reference sequence). The trim removed 0 bases at V and 1 base at J, leaving 1 base unmatched. The CDR3 loop is CASSESGQGNTEAFF. The DNA of the CDR3 is TGCGCCAGCAGTGAGTCTGGACAGGGGAACACTGAAGCTTTCTTT.

This chain uses TRBV9 with TRBJ1-1, with D tentatively TRBD1 (5 bases). Trimming took off 4 bases at V and 4 bases at J, with 17 bases between the two ends. This CDR3 comprises 15 residues. CDR1 is SGDLS and CDR2 is YYNGEE in the germline V gene. The CDR3 DNA reads TGTGCCAGCAGCCCCCTGGCGGGGGGGGGCACTGAAGCTTTCTTT. Amino acids: CASSPLAGGGTEAFF.

The chain links TRBV9 to TRBJ2-7; no clear D. Germline-derived CDR1 and CDR2 are SGDLS and YYNGEE. Trimming cost V 0 bases and J 2 bases, with 9 bases left between them. CDR3 size: 14 residues. The CDR3 spells CASSVAPGTYEQYF. Written as DNA, the CDR3 is TGTGCCAGCAGCGTAGCTCCAGGTACCTACGAGCAGTACTTC.

The genes are TRBV7-6 and TRBJ2-7; the D gene is possibly TRBD1 (6 bases). Trimming pared 1 base from V and 3 bases from J, leaving 13 bases between. Germline CDR1 and CDR2: SGHVS and FNYEAQ. The length of the CDR3 is 15 residues. CDR3 protein: CASSLGSATGYEQYF. The CDR3, as DNA: TGTGCCAGCAGCTTAGGATCGGCGACAGGCTACGAGCAGTACTTC. Full variable domain (rest looked up from reference TRBV7-6 and TRBJ2-7): GAGVSQSPRYKVTKRGQDVALRCDPISGHVSLYWYRQALGQGPEFLTYFNYEAQQDKSGLPNDRFSAERPEGSISTLTIQRTEQRDSAMYRCASSLGSATGYEQYFGPGTRLTVT.

The chain uses TRBV3-1 (or the pseudogene TRBV3-2) and TRBJ2-7; 9 bases match TRBD2. Germline trimming cut 6 bases from V and 6 bases from J; bases unmatched to any gene: 6. Germline assignment: CDR1 LGHDT and CDR2 YNNKEL (reference sequence). The CDR3 is 13 amino acids. This CDR3 is CASSSGSGLEQYF. The CDR3 DNA reads TGTGCCAGCAGTAGCGGGAGTGGACTCGAGCAGTACTTC.

This chain uses TRBV6-1 with TRBJ1-5, with D perhaps matching TRBD1 (5 bases). The CDR3 spans 16 residues. Trimming took 4 bases from V and 1 from J, leaving 14 bases between them. From germline, CDR1 is MNHNS and CDR2 SASEGT. CDR3 loop: CASSAQQGLSNQPQHF. The CDR3 coding sequence is TGTGCCAGCAGTGCCCAGCAGGGCCTCAGCAATCAGCCCCAGCATTTT.

In this sample, this clone turned up many times. V is TRBV6-4 and J is TRBJ1-1; possibly TRBD1 for D (5 bases). There are 14 residues in the CDR3. Germline CDR1 MRHNA, CDR2 SNTAGT. Trimming cost V 2 bases and J 2 bases, with 9 bases left between them. In DNA, the CDR3 is TGTGCCAGCAGTGACGGGGGGGAAAACACTGAAGCTTTCTTT. Protein sequence: CASSDGGENTEAFF.

This clone has a handful of counts. The chain joins TRBV5-1 to TRBJ1-4; 7 bases are shared with TRBD1. The CDR3 contains 16 residues. V trimming: 0 bases; J trimming: 9 bases; junction bases outside the gene matches: 11. Germline-derived CDR1 and CDR2 are SGHRS and YFSETQ. CDR3: CASSLGQGGPTQKLFF. In nucleotides, the CDR3 is TGCGCCAGCAGCTTGGGACAGGGTGGTCCTACGCAAAAACTGTTTTTT.

This sequence joins TRBV19 and TRBJ1-2, with 7 bases that match TRBD1. Looked up from germline, CDR1 is LNHDA and CDR2 is SQIVND (reference sequence). CDR3 length: 14 residues. V was pared by 6 bases and J by 0 bases, with 4 bases of the junction left unmatched. The DNA of the CDR3 is TGTGCCAGTAGGCGACAGGGATCTAACTATGGCTACACCTTC. Translated: CASRRQGSNYGYTF. The whole variable domain, remainder taken from reference TRBV19 and TRBJ1-2, is DGGITQSPKYLFRKEGQNVTLSCEQNLNHDAMYWYRQDPGQGLRLIYYSQIVNDFQKGDIAEGYSVSREKKESFPLTVTSAQKNPTAFYLCASRRQGSNYGYTFGSGTRLTVV.

CDR3 sequence: CASSPGQGRSHF. The CDR3, as DNA: TGTGCCAGCTCTCCGGGACAGGGAAGATCTCACTTT. The gene calls are TRBV18 and TRBJ1-6, with 9 nucleotides matching TRBD1. Trimming at V came to 6 bases and at J to 19 bases, leaving 10 bases not matched to a gene. The V gene's germline CDR1 is KGHSH and CDR2 LQKENI. The CDR3 contains 12 residues.

CDR3 sequence (DNA): TGTGCCAGCAGCCAGGGGCCGGGACTAGCTTTGTACGAGCAGTACTTC. It translates to CASSQGPGLALYEQYF. The chain has TRBV3-1 (or the pseudogene TRBV3-2) and TRBJ2-7, with 9 positions matching TRBD2. V was pared by 3 bases and J by 4 bases, with 10 bases of the junction left unmatched. The CDR3 spans 16 residues. Looked up from germline, CDR1 is LGHDT and CDR2 is YNNKEL (reference sequence).

The table lists this clone with a few counts. The rearrangement uses TRBV6-5 and TRBJ1-3; D is ambiguous. CDR1 is MNHEY and CDR2 is SVGAGI in the germline V gene. V shed 0 bases and J shed 6 bases, with 9 bases lying between them. This CDR3 region has 14 residues. The CDR3 nucleotides are TGTGCCAGCAGTTACTCGCGGGTCTTAAACACCATATATTTT. This sequence encodes CASSYSRVLNTIYF.

The gene calls are TRBV13 and TRBJ2-7, with D hard to call. The CDR3 totals 14 residues. Trimming shortened V by 0 bases and J by 4 bases, and 10 bases separated the two germline ends. Looked up from germline, CDR1 is PRHDT and CDR2 is FYEKMQ (reference sequence). The CDR3 nucleotides are TGTGCCAGCAGCTTAGGGGAATCGGGTTACGAGCAGTACTTC. The encoded protein is CASSLGESGYEQYF.

The V call is TRBV2, the J call TRBJ2-7, with D perhaps TRBD2 (7 bases). The V end was cut by 7 bases, the J end by 1 base, with 14 bases between. Germline V CDR1 and CDR2: SNHLY, FYNNEI. The CDR3 runs to 14 residues. CDR3 nucleotides: TGTGCCAGCACGGGGGGCTCCTTATCCTACGAGCAGTACTTC. It codes for CASTGGSLSYEQYF.

The chain carries TRBV18 and TRBJ1-1; TRBD1 matches at 10 bases. The ends lost 3 bases at V and 5 bases at J; junction bases unmatched: 6. The CDR3 runs to 15 residues. Germline V gene sequence: CDR1 KGHSH, CDR2 LQKENI. The DNA for the CDR3 is TGTGCCAGCTCACCGACAGGGGGCGAGGAGACTGAAGCTTTCTTT. This gives the protein CASSPTGGEETEAFF.

This sequence joins TRBV28 and TRBJ1-5; D might be TRBD1 (5 bases). Germline V gives CDR1 MDHEN, CDR2 SYDVKM. V lost 5 bases to trimming and J lost 6 bases, with 14 bases between them. The CDR3 runs to 14 residues. The CDR3: CASSPSGVGQPQHF. Here the CDR3 DNA reads TGTGCCAGCAGTCCCTCGGGGGTGGGTCAGCCCCAGCATTTT.

V is TRBV4-2 and J is TRBJ2-7; a possible D gene is TRBD2 (5 bases). The CDR3 covers 15 residues. The V gene lost 3 bases and the J gene lost 4 bases, with 16 bases spanning the gap. Germline V gene data show CDR1 as LGHNA and CDR2 as YNFKEQ. CDR3 loop: CASSQSWTPHYEQYF. The CDR3 DNA reads TGTGCCAGCAGCCAGTCCTGGACTCCTCATTACGAGCAGTACTTC.

This clone was detected only a few times. The chain uses TRBV4-1 and TRBJ2-7; TRBD1 might be the D (5 bases). The CDR3 is 14 residues long. The germline V gene has CDR1 MGHRA and CDR2 YSYEKL. Trimming removed 0 bases from V and 2 bases from J, with 8 bases in between. The CDR3 spells CASSQDAGTYEQYF. The CDR3 DNA follows: TGCGCCAGCAGCCAAGATGCAGGGACCTACGAGCAGTACTTC.

This clone was observed a handful of times. The V call is TRBV7-9, the J call TRBJ2-7, with a tentative D call TRBD1 (6 bases). CDR1 SEHNR and CDR2 FQNEAQ come from the germline V gene (reference sequence). The CDR3 has 13 residues. V was cut by 4 bases and J by 5 bases, with 12 bases left in between. The CDR3 loop is CASSSTGYHEQYF. In DNA form, the CDR3 reads TGTGCCAGCAGCTCGACAGGTTACCACGAGCAGTACTTC.

This clone was seen more than once but under ten times. This rearrangement joins TRBV11-2 to TRBJ1-2; TRBD1 aligns across 11 bases. The CDR3 is 13 residues long. Per germline, CDR1 SGHAT and CDR2 FQNNGV. Unmatched junction bases numbered 5, after V lost 7 bases and J lost 7 bases. CDR3 nucleotide sequence: TGTGCCAGCACTGGACAGGGGGCGGTTGGCTACACCTTC. Translation gives CASTGQGAVGYTF.

This rearrangement joins TRBV7-9 to TRBJ2-7, with D perhaps matching TRBD2 (5 bases). Trimming took 7 bases from V and 2 from J, leaving 12 bases between them. Germline V lookup: CDR1 SEHNR, CDR2 FQNEAQ (reference sequence). The CDR3 has 13 amino acids. CDR3 sequence: CASTRTGTYEQYF. CDR3 DNA: TGTGCCAGCACAAGGACGGGGACCTACGAGCAGTACTTC.

V and J are TRBV4-1 and TRBJ2-5; TRBD1 matches at 9 bases. This CDR3 contains 15 residues. Germline V gene lookup returns CDR1 MGHRA and CDR2 YSYEKL. J lost 6 bases, V lost 0 bases, and 5 bases had no gene match. Written as DNA, the CDR3 is TGCGCCAGCAGCCAAGATACAGGGACAGGGCAGACCCAGTACTTC. Its translation is CASSQDTGTGQTQYF.